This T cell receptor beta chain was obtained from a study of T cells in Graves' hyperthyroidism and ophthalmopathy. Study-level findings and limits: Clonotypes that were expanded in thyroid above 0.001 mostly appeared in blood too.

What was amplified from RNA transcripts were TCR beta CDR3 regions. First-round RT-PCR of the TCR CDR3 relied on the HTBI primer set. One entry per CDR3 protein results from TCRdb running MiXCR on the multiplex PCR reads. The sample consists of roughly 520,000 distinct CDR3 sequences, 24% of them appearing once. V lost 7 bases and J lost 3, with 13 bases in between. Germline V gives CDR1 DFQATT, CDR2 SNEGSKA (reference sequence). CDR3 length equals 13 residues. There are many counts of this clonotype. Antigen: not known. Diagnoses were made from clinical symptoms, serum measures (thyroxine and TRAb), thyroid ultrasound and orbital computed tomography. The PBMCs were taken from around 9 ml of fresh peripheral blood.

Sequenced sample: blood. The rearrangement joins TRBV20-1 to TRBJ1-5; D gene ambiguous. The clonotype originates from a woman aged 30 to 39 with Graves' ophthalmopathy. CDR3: CSGRPENNQPQHF. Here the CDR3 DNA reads TGCAGTGGTCGACCAGAAAACAATCAGCCCCAGCATTTT.